This T cell receptor beta chain was found in a study of T cell responses to AZD1222 COVID-19 vaccine. For the study at large: Second doses were pooled across both intervals (about 4 or about 12 weeks). Study findings and constraints: The CD4 TCRs associated with vaccination extended across spike and predominated at 160-218 and 743-854. Two AZD1222 administrations were followed by greater Spike-specific TCR breadth and depth. Clonal diversity was possibly underestimated, and the donors were mostly white British, with more females.

Only in-frame clones appear in the TCRdb table, and some are missing; sequencing was by immunoSEQ multiplex PCR. This table has some 84,000 clones, over 70% appearing once. With regard to this clone: What it binds is not known.

The CDR3 runs to 13 residues. Germline CDR1 reads MNHEY; CDR2 reads SVGAGI. The V end was cut by 6 bases, the J end by 1 base, with 9 bases between. The sample in question was peripheral blood, obtained on day 0 of AZD1222 vaccination. The receptor's source is an adult in good health. V and J are TRBV6-5 and TRBJ1-1; D is perhaps TRBD1 (5 bases). Written as DNA, the CDR3 is TGTGCCAGCAGCCCAGGGCGGAACACTGAAGCTTTCTTT. Residues: CASSPGRNTEAFF.